The 20 T cell receptor beta chains given below trace back to one sample, sequenced in a study of blood T cell repertoires in COVID-19. Only in-frame clones appear in the TCRdb table, and some are missing; sequencing was by immunoSEQ multiplex PCR. The repertoire has 200,000 to 300,000 clones, around nine tenths of them found once; the top ten carry 3.5% to 4%. The source material was PBMCs or T cells enriched from blood (not recorded which). These receptor sequences come from a woman younger than 45 with acute COVID-19.

CDR3 protein: CASGPFIRDTQYF. The CDR3 DNA is TGCGCCAGCGGTCCATTTATCAGAGATACGCAGTATTTT. The chain combines TRBV4-3 with TRBJ2-3; D is undetermined. This CDR3 has 13 amino acids. Germline V gene data show CDR1 as LGHNA and CDR2 as YSLEER. The V end lost 8 bases, the J end lost 5 bases, and 14 bases lay between the germline ends.

The rearrangement joins TRBV19 to TRBJ2-3; possibly TRBD2 for D (8 bases). Trimming took off 6 bases at V and 4 bases at J, with 20 bases between the two ends. Looked up from germline, CDR1 is LNHDA and CDR2 is SQIVND (reference sequence). The CDR3 is 16 amino acids. The CDR3 spells CASSLPSGGQSDTQYF. The CDR3 DNA reads as TGTGCCAGTAGCCTGCCGAGCGGGGGACAGTCAGATACGCAGTATTTT.

The rearrangement links TRBV5-6 to TRBJ1-1; D is uncertain. V dropped 3 bases and J dropped 7 bases, with 10 bases sitting between them. This CDR3 is built from 12 residues. Germline V gene sequence: CDR1 SGHDT, CDR2 YYEEEE. CDR3 sequence reads: CASSSGGSEAFF. CDR3 sequence (DNA): TGTGCCAGCAGCTCAGGAGGGAGTGAAGCTTTCTTT.

This chain links TRBV7-9 with TRBJ1-5; TRBD1 might be the D (6 bases). V lost 6 bases and J lost 0, with 12 bases in between. Germline CDR1 reads SEHNR; CDR2 reads FQNEAQ (reference sequence). The CDR3 totals 15 residues. The CDR3 protein is CASSSDRYSNQPQHF. The CDR3 nucleotides are TGTGCCAGCAGTTCCGACAGGTATAGCAATCAGCCCCAGCATTTT.

The rearrangement uses TRBV2 and TRBJ2-2, with 8 bases identical to TRBD2. This CDR3 has 15 amino acids. Germline lookup yields CDR1 SNHLY and CDR2 FYNNEI. Trimming removed 4 bases from V and 7 bases from J; junction bases left unmatched: 8. The CDR3 region has the DNA TGTGCCAGCAGTGCCCGGACTAGCTGGGGCGGGGAGCTGTTTTTT. Its translation is CASSARTSWGGELFF. The complete variable domain, with remaining parts taken from reference TRBV2 and TRBJ2-2, reads EPEVTQTPSHQVTQMGQEVILRCVPISNHLYFYWYRQILGQKVEFLVSFYNNEISEKSEIFDDQFSVERPDGSNFTLKIRSTKLEDSAMYFCASSARTSWGGELFFGEGSRLTVL.

The chain's CDR3 is CASSISRGYGYTF. The CDR3 bases are TGTGCCAGTAGTATTAGCAGGGGCTATGGCTACACCTTC. The V call is TRBV19, the J call TRBJ1-2; a weak D match, TRBD1 (6 bases). Looked up from germline, CDR1 is LNHDA and CDR2 is SQIVND (reference sequence). This CDR3 is built from 13 residues. The V gene lost 3 bases and the J gene lost 4 bases, with 9 bases spanning the gap.

The V gene is TRBV18, the J gene TRBJ1-1; no firm D call. Germline V gives CDR1 KGHSH, CDR2 LQKENI. Trimming pared 5 bases from V and 5 bases from J, leaving 12 bases between. The CDR3 runs 13 residues. Here the CDR3 reads CASSYDAGTEAFF. CDR3 DNA: TGTGCCAGCTCATACGACGCGGGGACTGAAGCTTTCTTT.

The rearrangement links TRBV18 to TRBJ1-6; 7 bases are shared with TRBD1. Trimming removed 2 bases from V and 8 bases from J; junction bases left unmatched: 0. This CDR3 contains 13 residues. Germline loops: CDR1 KGHSH, CDR2 LQKENI. The CDR3: CASSPTGDSPLHF. As DNA, the CDR3 is TGTGCCAGCTCACCAACAGGGGATTCACCCCTCCACTTT.

The chain carries TRBV5-1 and TRBJ2-5; D might be TRBD2 (6 bases). Trimming stripped 2 bases from V and 1 base from J, with 12 bases between. Germline loops: CDR1 SGHRS, CDR2 YFSETQ. This CDR3 comprises 15 residues. The CDR3 nucleotides are TGCGCCAGCAGCTTAGCCACCGGGAGCCAAGAGACCCAGTACTTC. It yields the protein CASSLATGSQETQYF.

V usage is TRBV30 and J usage is TRBJ1-2, with TRBD1 identical over 8 bases. The CDR3 runs 11 residues. CDR1 and CDR2 from the germline V gene are GTSNPN and SVGIG (reference sequence). Losses at the gene ends were 4 bases for V and 9 bases for J; bases not matched to a gene: 4. CDR3 protein: CAWTTGASYTF. In nucleotides, the CDR3 is TGTGCCTGGACGACAGGGGCTAGCTACACCTTC.

The rearrangement links TRBV29-1 to TRBJ1-1; 7 bases align to TRBD1. This CDR3 region has 13 residues. CDR1 SQVTM and CDR2 ANQGSEA come from the germline V gene. Trimming at V came to 7 bases and at J to 3 bases, leaving 8 bases not matched to a gene. The CDR3 nucleotides read TGCAGCGCTCGGACAGGCGGGGACACTGAAGCTTTCTTT. It codes for CSARTGGDTEAFF.

The chain joins TRBV7-8 to TRBJ2-2; no clear D. Germline-derived CDR1 and CDR2 are SGHVS and FQNEAQ. CDR3 length equals 15 residues. Trimming removed 8 bases at V and 0 bases at J, with 13 bases between. Written as DNA, the CDR3 is TGTGCCAGCGGCCTTAGACACGCGAACACCGGGGAGCTGTTTTTT. This codes for CASGLRHANTGELFF.

The chain links TRBV7-9 to TRBJ1-2; possibly TRBD1 for D (5 bases). The V gene lost 5 bases and the J gene lost 8 bases, with 12 bases spanning the gap. The CDR3 sequence is 12 residues long. Germline lookup yields CDR1 SEHNR and CDR2 FQNEAQ (reference sequence). The CDR3 spells CASSDQGVGYTF. As DNA, the CDR3 is TGTGCCAGCAGCGACCAAGGGGTCGGCTACACCTTC. Full variable domain (outside the CDR3, taken from reference TRBV7-9 and TRBJ1-2): DTGVSQNPRHKITKRGQNVTFRCDPISEHNRLYWYRQTLGQGPEFLTYFQNEAQLEKSRLLSDRFSAERPKGSFSTLEIQRTEQGDSAMYLCASSDQGVGYTFGSGTRLTVV.

The chain links TRBV18 to TRBJ1-1; 8 bases line up with TRBD1. Germline-derived CDR1 and CDR2 are KGHSH and LQKENI. CDR3 size: 15 residues. V gave up 3 bases and J gave up 1 base; unmatched junction bases: 4. The CDR3 DNA reads TGTGCCAGCTCACCGGGACAGGAACAGAACACTGAAGCTTTCTTT. Protein product: CASSPGQEQNTEAFF.

The chain couples TRBV18 to TRBJ1-1; no clear D. The germline CDR1 and CDR2 sequences are KGHSH and LQKENI. The CDR3 extends over 15 amino acids. Trimming left V 6 bases short and J 1 base short, with 15 bases between. CDR3 nucleotide sequence: TGTGCCAGCTCCGAGACGAGGGTTGAGAACACTGAAGCTTTCTTT. This gives the protein CASSETRVENTEAFF.

This rearrangement joins TRBV2 to TRBJ1-5, with TRBD1 matching 8 bases. Germline CDR1 and CDR2: SNHLY and FYNNEI. The ends lost 5 bases at V and 0 bases at J; junction bases unmatched: 12. This CDR3 comprises 18 residues. This CDR3 is CASSLGTGYGYSNQPQHF. The CDR3 coding sequence is TGTGCCAGCAGTCTCGGGACAGGCTATGGGTATAGCAATCAGCCCCAGCATTTT.

This chain uses TRBV25-1 with TRBJ1-2; a possible D gene is TRBD1 (6 bases). CDR3 length: 14 amino acids. From germline, CDR1 is MGHDK and CDR2 SYGVNS. V lost 6 bases and J 3 bases, leaving 14 bases between the germline ends. The CDR3, as DNA: TGTGCCAGCAGGGCAGGGGAGAGGGACTATGGCTACACCTTC. Translating gives CASRAGERDYGYTF.

The chain has TRBV4-1 and TRBJ2-7, with D maybe TRBD1 (6 bases). The V end lost 4 bases, the J end lost 0 bases, and 19 bases lay between the germline ends. Per germline, CDR1 MGHRA and CDR2 YSYEKL. The CDR3 is made up of 17 amino acids. CDR3 residues: CASSRSNRDTFSYEQYF. Here the CDR3 DNA reads TGCGCCAGCAGCCGCTCCAACAGGGACACCTTCTCCTACGAGCAGTACTTC.

The CDR3 coding sequence is TGTGCCAGCAGTTTATGGCCCGGGTCTGGCACTGAAGCTTTCTTT. Its protein product is CASSLWPGSGTEAFF. This chain joins TRBV6-6 and TRBJ1-1, with no clear D. The CDR3 has 15 amino acids. Per germline, CDR1 MNHNY and CDR2 SVGAGI (reference sequence). Deletions cut 4 bases from V and 4 bases from J, with 16 bases between.

The rearrangement joins TRBV4-1 to TRBJ1-4; 9 positions match TRBD1. CDR1 is MGHRA and CDR2 is YSYEKL in the germline V gene. The CDR3 sequence is 16 residues long. With V trimmed by 1 base and J by 6 bases, 6 bases remained unmatched. The CDR3 loop is CASSQVDRGRDEKLFF. For the CDR3, the DNA is TGCGCCAGCAGCCAAGTGGACAGGGGAAGGGATGAAAAACTGTTTTTT.